Below are 20 T cell receptor beta chains sequenced from a single sample in a study of blood T cell repertoires in COVID-19. Generated by immunoSEQ multiplex PCR, the TCRdb table keeps only in-frame clones and is missing some. The sample lists tens of thousands of clones; over 75% were seen once. Material: peripheral blood. These receptors all stem from a human donor in a cohort sampled during active COVID-19.

This clone turned up a few times. The chain employs TRBV7-2 and TRBJ2-7; D is unresolved. There are 13 residues in the CDR3. CDR1 SGHTA and CDR2 FQGNSA come from the germline V gene. Trimming shortened V by 2 bases and J by 6 bases, and 11 bases separated the two germline ends. Written as DNA, the CDR3 is TGTGCCAGCAGCTTAATTACAGTCGGCGAGCAGTACTTC. It yields the protein CASSLITVGEQYF. The variable domain in full, with the rest retrieved from reference TRBV7-2 and TRBJ2-7, is GAGVSQSPSNKVTEKGKDVELRCDPISGHTALYWYRQSLGQGLEFLIYFQGNSAPDKSGLPSDRFSAERTGGSVSTLTIQRTQQEDSAVYLCASSLITVGEQYFGPGTRLTVT.

The genes are TRBV7-9 and TRBJ1-2; the D is unclear. CDR1 is SEHNR, CDR2 FQNEAQ, per germline (reference sequence). The V and J ends lost 0 bases and 5 bases respectively, with 7 bases between them. The CDR3 spans 13 residues. For the CDR3, the DNA is TGTGCCAGCAGCTTAGCGAGCGGATATGGCTACACCTTC. The encoded protein is CASSLASGYGYTF.

This chain connects TRBV2 to TRBJ1-5, with 7 bases that match TRBD1. The J segment lost 5 bases and the V segment lost 4 bases, leaving 11 bases of the junction unmatched. The CDR3 loop spans 16 amino acids. Germline CDR1 reads SNHLY; CDR2 reads FYNNEI. The CDR3 sequence is CASSVIRDSRHQPQHF. The CDR3 DNA sequence: TGTGCCAGCAGTGTGATCCGGGACAGCCGTCATCAGCCCCAGCATTTT.

V gene TRBV10-3 combines with J gene TRBJ1-3, with 7 bases matching TRBD1. The length of the CDR3 is 16 residues. The trim removed 7 bases at V and 0 bases at J, leaving 9 bases unmatched. The germline V gene encodes CDR1 ENHRY and CDR2 SYGVKD. This chain's CDR3 is CAINEGGTASGNTIYF. The CDR3 coding sequence is TGTGCCATCAACGAAGGAGGGACAGCCTCTGGAAACACCATATATTTT.

The chain has TRBV30 and TRBJ1-5; no clear D gene. Trimming took off 4 bases at V and 3 bases at J, with 16 bases between the two ends. CDR3 length: 15 residues. Germline-derived CDR1 and CDR2 are GTSNPN and SVGIG (reference sequence). Here the CDR3 reads CAWTPRRAANQPQHF. The CDR3 DNA reads TGTGCCTGGACACCGCGTCGCGCTGCCAATCAGCCCCAGCATTTT. Full variable domain (remainder filled in from reference TRBV30 and TRBJ1-5): SQTIHQWPATLVQPVGSPLSLECTVEGTSNPNLYWYRQAAGRGLQLLFYSVGIGQISSEVPQNLSASRPQDRQFILSSKKLLLSDSGFYLCAWTPRRAANQPQHFGDGTRLSIL.

The rearrangement uses TRBV5-5 and TRBJ2-2; 9 bases line up with TRBD2. The CDR3 runs 18 residues. V gave up 4 bases and J gave up 7 bases; unmatched junction bases: 17. The germline V gene encodes CDR1 SGHKS and CDR2 YYEKEE (reference sequence). CDR3 in DNA: TGTGCCAGCAGCCGCGATCCCAGCGGGAGGTTCGGTGGCGGGGAGCTGTTTTTT. This translates into CASSRDPSGRFGGGELFF.

This rearrangement joins TRBV5-1 to TRBJ2-1, with D possibly matching TRBD1 (6 bases). Trimming shortened V by 0 bases and J by 5 bases, and 15 bases separated the two germline ends. Germline V gene lookup returns CDR1 SGHRS and CDR2 YFSETQ. This CDR3 contains 16 residues. CDR3 nucleotide sequence: TGCGCCAGCAGCTTGGGCCCGAAGGACAGAGACAATGAGCAGTTCTTC. It encodes CASSLGPKDRDNEQFF.

The CDR3 is CASSLGGGRGYTF. CDR3 in DNA: TGCGCCAGCAGCTTGGGTGGGGGCCGTGGCTACACCTTC. The V gene is TRBV5-1, the J gene TRBJ1-2; maybe TRBD1 (6 bases). Germline assignment: CDR1 SGHRS and CDR2 YFSETQ. Trimming removed 0 bases at V and 7 bases at J, with 10 bases between. This CDR3 comprises 13 residues.

This sequence joins TRBV9 and TRBJ1-6, with TRBD1 identical over 7 bases. CDR1 and CDR2 from the germline V gene are SGDLS and YYNGEE. The CDR3 extends over 15 amino acids. The trim removed 4 bases at V and 7 bases at J, leaving 8 bases unmatched. The CDR3 DNA reads TGTGCCAGCAGCTTATGGGAACAGGGGAATTCACCCCTCCACTTT. This gives the protein CASSLWEQGNSPLHF.

This clone was counted a single time. The V and J genes are TRBV18 and TRBJ2-3; 12 bases align to TRBD2. The CDR3 spans 18 residues. The germline gives CDR1 KGHSH, CDR2 LQKENI. With V trimmed by 3 bases and J by 0 bases, 7 bases remained unmatched. The CDR3 DNA reads TGTGCCAGCTCACCCACCTGGACTAGCGGGGTTAGCACAGATACGCAGTATTTT. Translation gives CASSPTWTSGVSTDTQYF.

The CDR3 loop is CASSLTGGGYTF. CDR3 nucleotides: TGTGCCAGCAGCTTGACAGGGGGCGGCTACACCTTC. V usage is TRBV5-4 and J usage is TRBJ1-2, with 9 bases aligning to TRBD1. The length of the CDR3 is 12 residues. Losses at the gene ends were 1 base for V and 8 bases for J; bases not matched to a gene: 0. CDR1 and CDR2 (germline): SGHNT, YYREEE (reference sequence).

The gene calls are TRBV14 and TRBJ2-1, with 9 bases aligning to TRBD1. The J segment lost 8 bases and the V segment lost 5 bases, leaving 7 bases of the junction unmatched. This CDR3 is built from 14 residues. Germline assignment: CDR1 SGHDN and CDR2 FVKESK. The CDR3 region is CASSSWTGAYEQFF. The CDR3 nucleotides are TGTGCCAGCAGCTCCTGGACAGGGGCCTATGAGCAGTTCTTC.

V gene TRBV27 combines with J gene TRBJ1-6, with 7 bases aligning to TRBD1. The CDR3 is 15 amino acids. Losses at the gene ends were 4 bases for V and 3 bases for J; bases not matched to a gene: 3. Germline assignment: CDR1 MNHEY and CDR2 SMNVEV (reference sequence). The CDR3 sequence is CASSWDSLYNSPLHF. In nucleotides, the CDR3 is TGTGCCAGCAGTTGGGACAGCCTCTATAATTCACCCCTCCACTTT.

Here the CDR3 DNA reads TGTGCCTGCCAATCTCTGGGGCTAACAGATACGCAGTATTTT. It is translated as CACQSLGLTDTQYF. The chain couples TRBV11-2 to TRBJ2-3; tentatively, D is TRBD1 (5 bases). V shed 11 bases and J shed 3 bases, with 18 bases lying between them. This CDR3 contains 14 residues. Germline CDR1 and CDR2: SGHAT and FQNNGV.

This sequence joins TRBV4-1 and TRBJ2-7, with D maybe TRBD1 (5 bases). With 1 base removed from V and 0 bases from J, the gap between germline ends came to 10 bases. The CDR3 covers 15 residues. Germline-derived CDR1 and CDR2 are MGHRA and YSYEKL. CDR3 in DNA: TGCGCCAGCAGCCAAGTAGGGGCCCTCTCCTACGAGCAGTACTTC. Amino acids: CASSQVGALSYEQYF.

This chain joins TRBV6-5 and TRBJ1-3; 7 positions agree with TRBD1. Per the germline V gene, CDR1 is MNHEY and CDR2 is SVGAGI. This CDR3 is built from 11 residues. V lost 6 bases and J lost 7; bases outside the gene matches: 0. DNA for the CDR3: TGTGCCAGCAGGACAGGGAACACCATATATTTT. It yields the protein CASRTGNTIYF.

The chain links TRBV3-1 (or the pseudogene TRBV3-2) to TRBJ2-3; TRBD2 aligns across 9 bases. In germline, CDR1 is LGHDT, CDR2 YNNKEL (reference sequence). CDR3 size: 17 residues. After removal of 0 bases from V and 0 bases from J, the junction contained 4 bases not matched to a gene. This CDR3 reads CASSQELAGPSTDTQYF. The DNA of the CDR3 is TGTGCCAGCAGCCAAGAACTAGCGGGCCCTAGCACAGATACGCAGTATTTT.

For the CDR3, the DNA is TGTGCCAGCAGCCCGGGATACCATGGCTACACCTTC. This codes for CASSPGYHGYTF. The V call is TRBV12-3 or TRBV12-4, the J call TRBJ1-2; the D is unclear. The CDR3 is made up of 12 amino acids. Trimming took off 6 bases at V and 6 bases at J, with 11 bases between the two ends.

The rearrangement joins TRBV4-3 to TRBJ2-7, with 8 bases identical to TRBD1. The CDR3 has 17 amino acids. Looked up from germline, CDR1 is LGHNA and CDR2 is YSLEER. V lost 0 bases, J lost 0 bases, and 7 bases stayed unmatched. DNA for the CDR3: TGCGCCAGCAGCCAAGACCTCAGGACAGGGATCTCCTACGAGCAGTACTTC. Translating gives CASSQDLRTGISYEQYF.

This rearrangement joins TRBV7-3 to TRBJ2-3; the D gene is possibly TRBD2 (5 bases). Trimming took off 4 bases at V and 8 bases at J, with 13 bases between the two ends. Germline V CDR1 and CDR2: SGHTA, FQGTGA. There are 13 residues in the CDR3. CDR3 loop: CASSSLEERTQYF. The CDR3 DNA reads as TGTGCCAGCAGCTCCTTGGAGGAACGTACGCAGTATTTT.